This T cell receptor beta chain was profiled in a study of shared clonotypes between healthy human individuals. Study context: Ranging from 18 to 49 in age, donors were two women and three men.

Findings and caveats of the study: Among non-shared clonotypes, generation probabilities were lower than among those shared by all four donors.

Naive CD8 cells, CD45RO-negative and positively selected for CCR7, excluded terminally differentiated effector memory CD45RA+ cells. The study drew its donors from healthy HIV-negative adults without recent acute infections or vaccinations. This clone was observed a single time. Its specificity is not known. Each replicate PCR on the sorted subsets used roughly 210 ng DNA (approximately 33,000 T cell genomes). Sequencing was performed with immunoSEQ multiplex PCR; in TCRdb, only in-frame clones are kept and a portion is missing. This table has about 2.1 million clones, 85% to 95% appearing once. The clonotype originates from a man younger than 35 in good health. Some clones in this sample may be carry-over from other donors' samples. Sequenced: naive CD8+ T cells from PBMCs.

The chain's CDR3 is CASSPGLAGALRREQYF. CDR3 DNA: TGTGCCAGCAGCCCTGGACTAGCGGGAGCTCTCCGGCGCGAGCAGTACTTC. The rearrangement uses TRBV7-2 and TRBJ2-7; 13 nucleotides agree with TRBD2. The germline gives CDR1 SGHTA, CDR2 FQGNSA. The CDR3 runs to 17 residues. J was trimmed by 6 bases and V by 5 bases; bases with no gene match: 13.